The next 32 T cell receptor beta chains were all read from a single sample in a study of blood T cell repertoires in COVID-19. This table comes from immunoSEQ multiplex PCR, and its TCRdb copy is limited to in-frame clones, with some not included. Here the sample spans some 320,000 clones, 89% being singletons. The sample consisted of PBMCs or T cells enriched from blood (not recorded which). These receptor sequences come from a man in his fifties or sixties who had recovered from COVID-19.

The chain has TRBV18 and TRBJ2-7; a possible D gene is TRBD1 (6 bases). Trimming cost V 5 bases and J 1 base, with 12 bases left between them. This CDR3 is built from 14 residues. Germline assignment: CDR1 KGHSH and CDR2 LQKENI. The CDR3 protein is CASSIGQSSYEQYF. In nucleotides, the CDR3 is TGTGCCAGCTCAATCGGACAGAGTTCCTACGAGCAGTACTTC.

V and J are TRBV6-7 and TRBJ2-7; D might be TRBD2 (6 bases). TRBV6-7 carries the ORF label, with uncertain function. V dropped 0 bases and J dropped 3 bases, with 12 bases sitting between them. This CDR3 contains 15 residues. CDR3 DNA: TGTGCCAGCAGTTACTCGGAAGGGAGGCACTACGAGCAGTACTTC. Translating gives CASSYSEGRHYEQYF.

The rearrangement links TRBV19 to TRBJ2-4, with TRBD2 matching 16 bases. V shed 5 bases and J 0 bases; nucleotides not matched to a gene: 16. The germline gives CDR1 LNHDA, CDR2 SQIVND (reference sequence). CDR3 size: 22 residues. Here the CDR3 reads CASSPLGAPGLAGGRAKNIQYF. The CDR3 coding sequence is TGTGCCAGTAGTCCCCTCGGGGCGCCGGGACTAGCGGGAGGGCGAGCCAAAAACATTCAGTACTTC.

The V gene is TRBV19, the J gene TRBJ2-2, with D unresolved. CDR3 size: 14 residues. Per germline, CDR1 LNHDA and CDR2 SQIVND (reference sequence). Trimming shortened V by 7 bases and J by 0 bases, and 9 bases separated the two germline ends. As DNA, the CDR3 is TGTGCCAGTACCTCACGGGCGAACACCGGGGAGCTGTTTTTT. Amino acids: CASTSRANTGELFF.

The chain uses TRBV6-5 and TRBJ2-5; D is undetermined. CDR1 and CDR2 (germline): MNHEY, SVGAGI. Trimming shortened V by 7 bases and J by 5 bases, and 11 bases separated the two germline ends. The CDR3 runs to 12 residues. Here the CDR3 DNA reads TGTGCCAGCACGAACGAACTGGAGACCCAGTACTTC. Amino acids: CASTNELETQYF.

This clone was counted a single time. The chain uses TRBV5-1 and TRBJ2-1, with D maybe TRBD2 (6 bases). Trimming removed 4 bases at V and 8 bases at J, with 28 bases between. CDR3 length: 18 amino acids. From germline, CDR1 is SGHRS and CDR2 YFSETQ. The chain's CDR3 is CASSVLGARGAFMHEQFF. The CDR3 DNA reads as TGCGCCAGCAGCGTACTAGGTGCGCGCGGGGCCTTTATGCATGAGCAGTTCTTC.

This clone appeared a single time. V is TRBV11-2 and J is TRBJ2-7, with 13 bases that match TRBD2. Germline V CDR1 and CDR2: SGHAT, FQNNGV. V was clipped by 8 bases and J by 0 bases; unmatched bases: 7. The CDR3 length is 16 residues. DNA for the CDR3: TGTGCCAGCTTGGGACTAGCGGGATCCCCCTCCTACGAGCAGTACTTC. Its translation is CASLGLAGSPSYEQYF. Full variable domain (remainder filled in from reference TRBV11-2 and TRBJ2-7): EAGVAQSPRYKIIEKRQSVAFWCNPISGHATLYWYQQILGQGPKLLIQFQNNGVVDDSQLPKDRFSAERLKGVDSTLKIQPAKLEDSAVYLCASLGLAGSPSYEQYFGPGTRLTVT.

The CDR3 nucleotides read TGCGCCAGCAGCTTGACAGCGGCAGTTCTAGATACGCAGTATTTT. As protein: CASSLTAAVLDTQYF. This rearrangement joins TRBV5-1 to TRBJ2-3; a weak D match, TRBD2 (5 bases). Germline V gene data show CDR1 as SGHRS and CDR2 as YFSETQ. The CDR3 spans 15 residues. V shed 1 base and J shed 5 bases, with 14 bases lying between them.

This clone appeared once. The J gene is TRBJ1-1, the V gene TRBV21-1; TRBD1, the D gene given by the table, was not confirmed from the DNA. TRBV21-1 corresponds to a pseudogene. The CDR3 spans 15 residues. The CDR3 DNA reads as TGTGCCAGCAGCAAAGCCGGGACATTGAACACTGAAGCTTTCTTT. It specifies CASSKAGTLNTEAFF.

This chain's CDR3 is CASNPWLVGDTQYF. CDR3 DNA sequence: TGTGCCAGCAACCCCTGGCTAGTTGGAGATACGCAGTATTTT. This chain joins TRBV2 and TRBJ2-3; no firm D call. The CDR3 totals 14 residues. V was pared by 7 bases and J by 5 bases, with 16 bases between. Germline lookup yields CDR1 SNHLY and CDR2 FYNNEI.

The chain uses TRBV21-1 and TRBJ2-1; the listed D gene, TRBD2, was not tested against the DNA. TRBV21-1 is a pseudogene locus. This CDR3 comprises 15 residues. The CDR3 sequence: CASPPLADSYNEQFF. The DNA of the CDR3 is TGTGCCAGCCCCCCCCTAGCTGATTCCTACAATGAGCAGTTCTTC.

This chain connects TRBV7-2 to TRBJ1-6; 7 bases map to TRBD1. After removal of 1 base from V and 10 bases from J, the junction contained 4 bases not matched to a gene. The length of the CDR3 is 14 residues. CDR1 is SGHTA and CDR2 is FQGNSA in the germline V gene. As DNA, the CDR3 is TGTGCCAGCAGCTTAGAAGGGGGCGGATCACCCCTCCACTTT. It yields the protein CASSLEGGGSPLHF.

The DNA for the CDR3 is TGTGCCACCAGCAGAGCGGGCCGAGCGACAGGGGCTAATCAGCCCCAGCATTTT. Translation: CATSRAGRATGANQPQHF. This sequence joins TRBV15 and TRBJ1-5; 8 nucleotides agree with TRBD1. CDR1 is LNHNV, CDR2 YYDKDF, per germline (reference sequence). CDR3 length: 18 residues. V was pared by 1 base and J by 4 bases, with 12 bases of the junction left unmatched.

In its sample, this clone was seen once. V gene TRBV5-4 combines with J gene TRBJ2-5; no firm D call. Per the germline V gene, CDR1 is SGHNT and CDR2 is YYREEE (reference sequence). Trimming took 0 bases from V and 0 from J, leaving 3 bases between them. The CDR3 spans 13 residues. Here the CDR3 DNA reads TGTGCCAGCAGCTTGGCATACCAAGAGACCCAGTACTTC. It codes for CASSLAYQETQYF.

The chain carries TRBV7-3 and TRBJ2-1, with TRBD2 matching over 9 bases. Germline V CDR1 and CDR2: SGHTA, FQGTGA. The CDR3 consists of 16 residues. Unmatched junction bases numbered 8, after V lost 1 base and J lost 7 bases. CDR3 residues: CASSLRLAGLGNEQFF. As DNA, the CDR3 is TGTGCCAGCAGCTTAAGGCTAGCGGGATTGGGTAATGAGCAGTTCTTC.

The V call is TRBV9, the J call TRBJ1-1; 8 positions match TRBD1. Per the germline V gene, CDR1 is SGDLS and CDR2 is YYNGEE. Trimming took 5 bases from V and 5 from J; bases not matched to a gene: 11. The CDR3 length is 15 residues. The CDR3 here is CASSAITGGGTEAFF. CDR3 coding DNA: TGTGCCAGCAGTGCAATTACAGGGGGAGGAACTGAAGCTTTCTTT. Combining the CDR3 with reference TRBV9 and TRBJ1-1 gives the whole variable domain DSGVTQTPKHLITATGQRVTLRCSPRSGDLSVYWYQQSLDQGLQFLIQYYNGEERAKGNILERFSAQQFPDLHSELNLSSLELGDSALYFCASSAITGGGTEAFFGQGTRLTVV.

This clone was found a few times. V gene TRBV3-1 (or the pseudogene TRBV3-2) combines with J gene TRBJ2-7, with D unresolved. This CDR3 region has 12 residues. Trimming cost V 1 base and J 12 bases, with 13 bases left between them. Germline-derived CDR1 and CDR2 are LGHDT and YNNKEL (reference sequence). CDR3 DNA: TGTGCCAGCAGCCAAGGCCCCCAGCGCCGGTACTTC. Translating gives CASSQGPQRRYF.

CDR3 sequence (DNA): TGTGCCAGCAGACAAACCGGGACTAGAACGGTCGATGAGCAGTTCTTC. Translating it yields CASRQTGTRTVDEQFF. This chain joins TRBV27 and TRBJ2-1, with 8 bases lining up with TRBD2. The CDR3 runs 16 residues. The ends lost 6 bases at V and 8 bases at J; junction bases unmatched: 15. Germline assignment: CDR1 MNHEY and CDR2 SMNVEV (reference sequence).

The genes are TRBV12-3 or TRBV12-4 and TRBJ1-2; D not resolved. V lost 0 bases, J lost 4 bases, and 6 bases lay in between. This CDR3 region has 13 residues. The CDR3 sequence is CASSLARFYGYTF. CDR3 DNA sequence: TGTGCCAGCAGTTTAGCGCGATTCTATGGCTACACCTTC.

This sequence joins TRBV5-4 and TRBJ2-1; a weak D match, TRBD2 (5 bases). Trimming removed 2 bases at V and 2 bases at J, with 8 bases between. Per germline, CDR1 SGHNT and CDR2 YYREEE (reference sequence). This CDR3 is 14 amino acids long. This CDR3 reads CASSFGAAYNEQFF. The CDR3 DNA follows: TGTGCCAGCAGCTTCGGAGCGGCCTACAATGAGCAGTTCTTC.

J is TRBJ1-1 and V is TRBV27; D is uncertain. From germline, CDR1 is MNHEY and CDR2 SMNVEV (reference sequence). This CDR3 contains 14 residues. Trimming took 5 bases from V and 4 from J, leaving 14 bases between them. The CDR3 sequence: CASSLGKGGTEAFF. DNA for the CDR3: TGTGCCAGCAGTCTAGGGAAGGGAGGCACTGAAGCTTTCTTT.

The chain combines TRBV7-2 with TRBJ2-7, with 7 bases aligning to TRBD1. The germline V gene encodes CDR1 SGHTA and CDR2 FQGNSA. Trimming removed 4 bases from V and 4 bases from J; junction bases left unmatched: 13. The CDR3 sequence is 16 residues long. Here the CDR3 DNA reads TGTGCCAGCAGCTCCCGGACAGGCCTCACGGCGTACGAGCAGTACTTC. As protein: CASSSRTGLTAYEQYF.

The chain has TRBV9 and TRBJ2-7; 11 nucleotides align to TRBD1. The CDR3 sequence is 15 residues long. Germline CDR1 SGDLS, CDR2 YYNGEE. With 0 bases clipped from V and 7 bases from J, the junction kept 6 bases outside the gene matches. Here the CDR3 DNA reads TGTGCCAGCAGCGTAGATGGACAGGGGGCGATAGAGCAGTACTTC. Protein sequence: CASSVDGQGAIEQYF.

The V and J genes are TRBV10-1 and TRBJ2-3, with TRBD1 matching over 7 bases. This CDR3 has 15 residues. The V gene end was trimmed by 1 base and the J gene end by 0 bases; junction bases not matched to a gene: 1. CDR1 and CDR2 (germline): WNHNN, SYGVQD (reference sequence). The CDR3 reads CASSEYRGSTDTQYF. In DNA, the CDR3 is TGCGCCAGCAGTGAGTACAGGGGTAGCACAGATACGCAGTATTTT.

This chain links TRBV7-6 with TRBJ2-3; a weak D match, TRBD2 (6 bases). This CDR3 region has 15 residues. With 1 base removed from V and 1 base from J, the gap between germline ends came to 9 bases. Germline CDR1 reads SGHVS; CDR2 reads FNYEAQ. In DNA form, the CDR3 reads TGTGCCAGCAGCTTAGGGGGGACTGGCACAGATACGCAGTATTTT. Amino acids: CASSLGGTGTDTQYF.

The rearrangement uses TRBV13 and TRBJ2-2; tentative D call: TRBD1 (5 bases). The CDR3 is made up of 13 amino acids. Germline V gene lookup returns CDR1 PRHDT and CDR2 FYEKMQ (reference sequence). Trimming stripped 4 bases from V and 6 bases from J, with 9 bases between. CDR3 residues: CASSSRVPGELFF. CDR3 nucleotides: TGTGCCAGCAGCTCCAGGGTGCCCGGGGAGCTGTTTTTT.

The chain is built from TRBV7-3 and TRBJ2-1; D gene ambiguous. Germline V gives CDR1 SGHTA, CDR2 FQGTGA. CDR3 length: 11 residues. With 2 bases removed from V and 10 bases from J, the gap between germline ends came to 6 bases. The CDR3 DNA sequence: TGTGCCAGCAGCTTATATCAGGAGCAGTTCTTC. Its protein product is CASSLYQEQFF.

The CDR3 loop is CASSQDGGAGASTDTQYF. The CDR3 coding sequence is TGCGCCAGCAGCCAAGACGGAGGGGCTGGGGCATCCACAGATACGCAGTATTTT. The chain employs TRBV4-1 and TRBJ2-3; D perhaps matches TRBD2 (6 bases). Germline CDR1 MGHRA, CDR2 YSYEKL. Trimming took 0 bases from V and 2 from J, leaving 18 bases between them. The CDR3 is made up of 18 amino acids.

The J gene is TRBJ1-2, the V gene TRBV7-9, with no clear D. The CDR3 totals 12 residues. Trimming left V 3 bases short and J 7 bases short, with 9 bases between. The germline CDR1 and CDR2 sequences are SEHNR and FQNEAQ (reference sequence). The CDR3 protein is CASSFEGSGYTF. The DNA for the CDR3 is TGTGCCAGCAGCTTTGAGGGTTCTGGCTACACCTTC.

This chain links TRBV7-2 with TRBJ1-2; tentatively, D is TRBD1 (6 bases). The CDR3 covers 13 residues. CDR1 and CDR2 from the germline V gene are SGHTA and FQGNSA. Trimming removed 5 bases at V and 6 bases at J, with 13 bases between. CDR3 bases: TGTGCCAGCAGCCACAGGGTCGGGGATGGCTACACCTTC. Amino acids: CASSHRVGDGYTF.

The CDR3 DNA reads TGTGCCAGCAGTTTCCGGGGTGGAGTCGATGAAAAACTGTTTTTT. Translated: CASSFRGGVDEKLFF. The genes are TRBV28 and TRBJ1-4; D uncertain. Germline V gene lookup returns CDR1 MDHEN and CDR2 SYDVKM. The CDR3 covers 15 residues. The germline V and J ends were trimmed by 3 bases and 6 bases, with 14 bases remaining between them.

This chain connects TRBV19 to TRBJ2-5; the match to TRBD2 covers 11 bases. V lost 11 bases to trimming and J lost 2 bases; unmatched junction nucleotides: 10. CDR3 size: 15 residues. Germline CDR1 and CDR2: LNHDA and SQIVND (reference sequence). The CDR3 protein is CASQTGTSGQETQYF. The DNA of the CDR3 is TGTGCCTCACAAACCGGGACTAGCGGACAAGAGACCCAGTACTTC.